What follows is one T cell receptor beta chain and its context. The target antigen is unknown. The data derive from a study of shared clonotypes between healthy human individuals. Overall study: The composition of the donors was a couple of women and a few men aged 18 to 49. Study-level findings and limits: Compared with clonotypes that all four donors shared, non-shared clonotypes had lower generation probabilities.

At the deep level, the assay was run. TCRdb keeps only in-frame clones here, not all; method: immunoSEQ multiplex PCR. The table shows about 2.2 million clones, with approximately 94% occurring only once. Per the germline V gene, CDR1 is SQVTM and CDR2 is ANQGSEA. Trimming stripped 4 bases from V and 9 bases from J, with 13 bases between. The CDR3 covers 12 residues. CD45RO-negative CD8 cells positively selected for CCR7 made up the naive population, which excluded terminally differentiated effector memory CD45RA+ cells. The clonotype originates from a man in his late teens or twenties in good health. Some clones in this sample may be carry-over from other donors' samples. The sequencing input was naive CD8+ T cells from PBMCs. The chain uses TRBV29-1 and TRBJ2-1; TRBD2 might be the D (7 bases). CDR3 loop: CSVVGGGGEQFF. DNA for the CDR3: TGCAGCGTTGTTGGGGGAGGGGGTGAGCAGTTCTTC.